The 24 T cell receptor beta chains reported below all come from one sample, sequenced in a study of blood T cell repertoires in COVID-19. Some clones are missing from TCRdb's copy, which holds only in-frame ones; the method was immunoSEQ multiplex PCR. The sample includes roughly 300,000 clones, roughly 91% of them seen just once. Sequencing was performed on peripheral blood. These TCRs come from a woman aged 25 to 39 with COVID-19, enrolled during active disease.

The chain joins TRBV5-1 to TRBJ2-3, with D hard to call. The CDR3 is made up of 14 amino acids. The V gene's germline CDR1 is SGHRS and CDR2 YFSETQ. The V end lost 3 bases, the J end lost 4 bases, and 12 bases lay between the germline ends. The CDR3 spells CASSSWSNSDTQYF. The CDR3 region has the DNA TGCGCCAGCAGCTCCTGGAGCAATTCAGATACGCAGTATTTT.

J is TRBJ1-5 and V is TRBV19, with D uncertain. The germline V gene encodes CDR1 LNHDA and CDR2 SQIVND (reference sequence). CDR3 length equals 13 residues. Trimming removed 2 bases from V and 7 bases from J, with 9 bases in between. DNA for the CDR3: TGTGCCAGTAGTATACGGAGTAGACAGCCCCAGCATTTT. As protein: CASSIRSRQPQHF.

This sequence joins TRBV2 and TRBJ1-5, with a possible D match to TRBD1 (5 bases). Between the trimmed V and J ends, which lost 1 base and 1 base, there was a span of 8 bases. CDR3 length equals 15 residues. Germline CDR1 and CDR2: SNHLY and FYNNEI. The CDR3 coding sequence is TGTGCCAGCAGTGAAGGAAGGACAAGCAATCAGCCCCAGCATTTT. Translation gives CASSEGRTSNQPQHF.

The chain combines TRBV5-1 with TRBJ1-4; D possibly corresponds to TRBD1 (5 bases). The germline gives CDR1 SGHRS, CDR2 YFSETQ. The germline V and J ends were trimmed by 2 bases and 6 bases, with 8 bases remaining between them. The CDR3 contains 13 residues. CDR3 nucleotide sequence: TGCGCCAGCAGCTTACCGACAGATGAAAAACTGTTTTTT. It translates to CASSLPTDEKLFF.

This clone showed up just once. V gene TRBV19 combines with J gene TRBJ2-7; 9 nucleotides agree with TRBD1. J was trimmed by 9 bases and V by 1 base; bases with no gene match: 10. The CDR3 has 15 residues. The germline CDR1 and CDR2 sequences are LNHDA and SQIVND (reference sequence). CDR3 bases: TGTGCCAGTAGTATAGGTATTGGACAGGGGAGGTTGCAGTACTTC. It is translated as CASSIGIGQGRLQYF.

The chain joins TRBV18 to TRBJ1-3; 7 positions match TRBD1. Germline V lookup: CDR1 KGHSH, CDR2 LQKENI. V was pared by 3 bases and J by 0 bases, with 5 bases of the junction left unmatched. CDR3 length: 16 amino acids. As DNA, the CDR3 is TGTGCCAGCTCACCCGGGACAGCAGGCTCTGGAAACACCATATATTTT. As protein: CASSPGTAGSGNTIYF.

This clone was observed once. This rearrangement joins TRBV3-1 (or the pseudogene TRBV3-2) to TRBJ2-3; possibly TRBD2 for D (5 bases). Per the germline V gene, CDR1 is LGHDT and CDR2 is YNNKEL (reference sequence). Trimming cost V 0 bases and J 1 base, with 14 bases left between them. The CDR3 has 17 residues. DNA of the CDR3: TGTGCCAGCAGCCAAGATCGGGGATTTGTGCGCACAGATACGCAGTATTTT. Its translation: CASSQDRGFVRTDTQYF.

This sequence joins TRBV5-1 and TRBJ2-2, with 10 nucleotides matching TRBD1. CDR1 is SGHRS and CDR2 is YFSETQ in the germline V gene. This CDR3 has 16 residues. Trimming took 4 bases from V and 6 from J; bases not matched to a gene: 9. The CDR3 sequence is CASSPGDRGLPGELFF. CDR3 nucleotides: TGCGCCAGCAGCCCGGGGGACAGGGGACTACCCGGGGAGCTGTTTTTT.

J is TRBJ1-2 and V is TRBV7-3, with D possibly TRBD1 on 6 matching bases. Per germline, CDR1 SGHTA and CDR2 FQGTGA. The CDR3 is 13 residues long. V was pared by 5 bases and J by 6 bases, with 13 bases between. The DNA for the CDR3 is TGTGCCAGCAGCCCAGGGAGGGGGGATGGCTACACCTTC. As protein: CASSPGRGDGYTF.

V and J are TRBV5-1 and TRBJ2-1; 9 bases match TRBD2. Germline loops: CDR1 SGHRS, CDR2 YFSETQ. The CDR3 extends over 19 amino acids. V lost 4 bases to trimming and J lost 0 bases; unmatched junction nucleotides: 14. Here the CDR3 DNA reads TGCGCCAGCAGCATACTGAGCGGGGGGTCCCTCAGCTCCTACAATGAGCAGTTCTTC. Protein: CASSILSGGSLSSYNEQFF.

This sequence joins TRBV9 and TRBJ2-3; D remains ambiguous. V was shortened by 4 bases and J by 3 bases, with 9 bases between the two germline ends. The germline gives CDR1 SGDLS, CDR2 YYNGEE. The CDR3 loop spans 13 amino acids. This CDR3 reads CASSPLSTDTQYF. In nucleotides, the CDR3 is TGTGCCAGCAGCCCCCTAAGTACAGATACGCAGTATTTT.

V gene TRBV24-1 combines with J gene TRBJ2-1, with D possibly being TRBD2 (6 bases). V was shortened by 4 bases and J by 9 bases, with 15 bases between the two germline ends. Germline V gene data show CDR1 as KGHDR and CDR2 as SFDVKD. The CDR3 sequence is 14 residues long. The CDR3 DNA sequence: TGTGCCACCAGTGACCACCGACTAGACCTTGAGCAGTTCTTC. Its protein product is CATSDHRLDLEQFF.

The chain joins TRBV2 to TRBJ1-5; the match to TRBD1 covers 7 bases. CDR1 is SNHLY and CDR2 is FYNNEI in the germline V gene. The CDR3 is 14 residues long. J gave up 7 bases and V 8 bases, and 11 bases lay outside the gene matches. CDR3: CASRARQGGQPQHF. DNA for the CDR3: TGTGCCAGCCGAGCCCGACAGGGCGGCCAGCCCCAGCATTTT.

V and J are TRBV7-9 and TRBJ1-3; D is unclear. The V gene lost 5 bases and the J gene lost 5 bases, with 7 bases spanning the gap. From germline, CDR1 is SEHNR and CDR2 FQNEAQ (reference sequence). This CDR3 has 12 amino acids. CDR3 sequence: CASSADRNTIYF. In DNA, the CDR3 is TGTGCCAGCAGCGCGGATCGAAACACCATATATTTT.

This clone has just one count. DNA for the CDR3: TGTGCCAGCACCCCGGGGTACAGGGGGGAAAAACTGTTTTTT. As protein: CASTPGYRGEKLFF. The genes are TRBV28 and TRBJ1-4, with 8 nucleotides matching TRBD1. CDR3 size: 14 residues. V was pared by 7 bases and J by 8 bases, with 9 bases of the junction left unmatched. Germline CDR1 MDHEN, CDR2 SYDVKM.

The rearrangement links TRBV4-3 to TRBJ2-1; 7 bases map to TRBD2. The germline V gene encodes CDR1 LGHNA and CDR2 YSLEER. Trimming took 0 bases from V and 3 from J; bases not matched to a gene: 8. This CDR3 comprises 17 residues. CDR3 region: CASSQDGSGGIYNEQFF. The CDR3 DNA reads as TGCGCCAGCAGCCAAGATGGTTCGGGGGGAATCTACAATGAGCAGTTCTTC.

V and J are TRBV7-2 and TRBJ1-5, with 7 bases lining up with TRBD1. This CDR3 contains 13 residues. After removal of 4 bases from V and 6 bases from J, the junction contained 3 bases not matched to a gene. Germline V gene lookup returns CDR1 SGHTA and CDR2 FQGNSA. As DNA, the CDR3 is TGTGCCAGCAGCTCCCGACAGGGTCAGCCCCAGCATTTT. It specifies CASSSRQGQPQHF.

V is TRBV3-1 (or the pseudogene TRBV3-2) and J is TRBJ1-5; D might be TRBD1 (5 bases). This CDR3 has 12 residues. Germline V gene sequence: CDR1 LGHDT, CDR2 YNNKEL (reference sequence). The V gene lost 0 bases and the J gene lost 12 bases, with 9 bases spanning the gap. CDR3: CASSQDSGIQHF. The CDR3 DNA is TGTGCCAGCAGCCAAGATTCAGGGATCCAGCATTTT.

CDR3 residues: CASMRDRGRSTEAFF. CDR3 sequence (DNA): TGTGCCAGCATGAGGGACAGGGGTCGATCGACTGAAGCTTTCTTT. The chain uses TRBV6-5 and TRBJ1-1, with 10 bases aligning to TRBD1. The CDR3 is 15 amino acids. Germline trimming cut 7 bases from V and 5 bases from J; bases unmatched to any gene: 10. Per germline, CDR1 MNHEY and CDR2 SVGAGI.

V gene TRBV5-5 combines with J gene TRBJ2-6; D is uncertain. Trimming cost V 8 bases and J 0 bases, with 15 bases left between them. Germline values: CDR1 SGHKS, CDR2 YYEKEE (reference sequence). The CDR3 runs 16 residues. The DNA for the CDR3 is TGTGCCAGTAGTGGGCAGATCGTCTCTGGGGCCAACGTCCTGACTTTC. Its translation: CASSGQIVSGANVLTF.

This sequence joins TRBV5-6 and TRBJ1-5; D not resolved. Germline V CDR1 and CDR2: SGHDT, YYEEEE. CDR3 size: 17 residues. V lost 0 bases, J lost 9 bases, and 22 bases lay in between. In DNA, the CDR3 is TGTGCCAGCAGCTTGGGGGCGGGAGGATTCCCTCGCGGGCCCCAGCATTTT. Encoded protein: CASSLGAGGFPRGPQHF.

The chain uses TRBV7-2 and TRBJ1-5, with TRBD1 as a possible D gene (5 bases). CDR1 and CDR2 from the germline V gene are SGHTA and FQGNSA. Trimming stripped 7 bases from V and 7 bases from J, with 11 bases between. There are 12 residues in the CDR3. CDR3 nucleotide sequence: TGTGCCAGCACCTCAGGGTCCCAGCCCCAGCATTTT. It yields the protein CASTSGSQPQHF.

This chain connects TRBV4-3 to TRBJ2-1; weak D call: TRBD1 (5 bases). Looked up from germline, CDR1 is LGHNA and CDR2 is YSLEER. The CDR3 is 16 amino acids. V was pared by 0 bases and J by 1 base, with 10 bases between. CDR3 region: CASSQDDRQSYNEQFF. The CDR3 DNA sequence: TGCGCCAGCAGCCAAGATGACCGACAGTCCTACAATGAGCAGTTCTTC.

This clone was detected only a few times. V is TRBV7-9 and J is TRBJ1-6, with D possibly being TRBD1 (5 bases). The CDR3 has 14 amino acids. V shed 5 bases and J shed 10 bases, with 15 bases lying between them. Germline lookup yields CDR1 SEHNR and CDR2 FQNEAQ (reference sequence). The CDR3 region has the DNA TGTGCCAGCAGCGAAGTAGGGGTAGGATCACCCCTCCACTTT. This encodes CASSEVGVGSPLHF.